This TCR beta chain comes out of a study of CD8 T cells in Susac syndrome. Study-level findings and limits: TCR sequencing and HLA analysis covered a relatively small number of individuals.

The RNA input was roughly 0.45 to 1 ug, and it was reverse transcribed with random hexamers. Amplification of the TCR beta CDR3 was carried out by immunoSEQ multiplex PCR, which spanned a total of 54 Vbeta and 13 Jbeta segments. MiXCR, applied by TCRdb to the immunoSEQ multiplex PCR reads, yields one record per CDR3 protein. Among 150,000 to 160,000 distinct CDR3 sequences, nearly 97% were seen once, and the ten largest hold over 0.12%. Negative isolation was used for CD8+ and CD4+ T cells and FACS enrichment for TEMRA cells. Concerning this clonotype itself: The antigen is not known.

The sample taken for sequencing was CD8+ T cells from PBMCs. The sequence was collected from a human donor with multiple sclerosis.

The CDR3 DNA sequence: TGTGCCAGCAGCCTCCCGGTGGGATACCAAGAGACCCAGTACTTC. Its translation: CASSLPVGYQETQYF. The chain carries TRBV3-1 and TRBJ2-5; no firm D call. The germline V and J ends were trimmed by 4 bases and 0 bases, with 12 bases remaining between them. The CDR3 is made up of 15 amino acids. Germline V CDR1 and CDR2: LGHDT, YNNKEL (reference sequence).